The next 8 T cell receptor beta chains were all read from a single sample in a study of T cell responses to AZD1222 COVID-19 vaccine. Clones were sequenced by immunoSEQ multiplex PCR, and TCRdb holds only the in-frame ones, with some missing. The sample gives approximately 180,000 clones, about nine tenths of which show up once; approximately 2.9% is in the top ten. Sequencing used peripheral blood, obtained on day 0 of AZD1222 vaccination. The receptor source for this set is an adult in good health.

On this clone itself: The junction does not match germline at one end; this may be a read error. The chain employs TRBV28 and TRBJ1-6; D not certain. CDR3 size: 15 residues. Germline V gene data show CDR1 as MDHEN and CDR2 as SYDVKM. This chain's CDR3 is CASNPRRLSSSPLHF. As DNA, the CDR3 is TGTGCAAGCAATCCCAGGCGGCTTTCTAGTTCACCCCTCCACTTT.

The count of this clone is one. The chain employs TRBV3-1 (or the pseudogene TRBV3-2) and TRBJ2-2, with D perhaps matching TRBD2 (5 bases). The CDR3 has 16 residues. CDR1 and CDR2 (germline): LGHDT, YNNKEL (reference sequence). V was shortened by 4 bases and J by 0 bases, with 12 bases between the two germline ends. The CDR3 region is CASSRTPGSNTGELFF. The CDR3 DNA reads as TGTGCCAGCAGCCGTACCCCGGGGTCGAACACCGGGGAGCTGTTTTTT.

The V gene is TRBV2, the J gene TRBJ1-1, with D unclear. CDR3 size: 13 residues. The germline V and J ends were trimmed by 8 bases and 1 base, with 11 bases remaining between them. From germline, CDR1 is SNHLY and CDR2 FYNNEI. The CDR3 nucleotides read TGTGCCAGCGCGAAAGACGGGAACACTGAAGCTTTCTTT. This codes for CASAKDGNTEAFF.

This clone occurred many times. The rearrangement links TRBV11-2 to TRBJ2-3, with a weak D call TRBD2 (5 bases). The CDR3 has 14 amino acids. Germline CDR1 and CDR2: SGHAT and FQNNGV. Trimming removed 5 bases from V and 2 bases from J, with 11 bases in between. The CDR3 DNA follows: TGTGCCAGCAGCCCGGTCGGGATCACAGATACGCAGTATTTT. This gives the protein CASSPVGITDTQYF.

CDR3 loop: CASSPAGSTDTQYF. In nucleotides, the CDR3 is TGTGCCAGCTCACCGGCTGGGAGCACAGATACGCAGTATTTT. The J gene is TRBJ2-3, the V gene TRBV18; D unclear. The CDR3 is 14 amino acids. The germline gives CDR1 KGHSH, CDR2 LQKENI. V dropped 3 bases and J dropped 0 bases, with 7 bases sitting between them.

The rearrangement joins TRBV6-5 to TRBJ2-7; 8 bases fit TRBD1. The germline V gene has CDR1 MNHEY and CDR2 SVGAGI. J lost 2 bases, V lost 11 bases, and 8 bases had no gene match. The CDR3 consists of 13 residues. The CDR3 spells CASQAGGAYEQYF. In nucleotides, the CDR3 is TGTGCCTCCCAGGCAGGGGGCGCCTACGAGCAGTACTTC.

In its sample, this clone was seen once. This chain uses TRBV15 with TRBJ2-5; 8 bases fit TRBD2. The CDR3 length is 16 residues. Looked up from germline, CDR1 is LNHNV and CDR2 is YYDKDF (reference sequence). The V segment lost 5 bases and the J segment 4 bases; nucleotides outside the gene matches: 12. Here the CDR3 DNA reads TGTGCCACCAGCCCCCTCGGGGGGGGACCGCGAGAGACCCAGTACTTC. It translates to CATSPLGGGPRETQYF. Based on the CDR3 plus reference TRBV15 and TRBJ2-5, the full variable domain is DAMVIQNPRYQVTQFGKPVTLSCSQTLNHNVMYWYQQKSSQAPKLLFHYYDKDFNNEADTPDNFQSRRPNTSFCFLDIRSPGLGDTAMYLCATSPLGGGPRETQYFGPGTRLLVL.

This chain joins TRBV25-1 and TRBJ1-1, with 7 nucleotides matching TRBD1. The CDR3 spans 14 residues. The germline V gene has CDR1 MGHDK and CDR2 SYGVNS. The J segment lost 11 bases and the V segment lost 4 bases, leaving 13 bases of the junction unmatched. CDR3 amino acids: CASSVTGQVRYAFF. DNA for the CDR3: TGTGCCAGCAGTGTGACCGGACAGGTTAGATACGCTTTCTTT.